One sample yielded the 30 T cell receptor beta chains listed below, sequenced in a study of OX40 agonist ivuxolimab in advanced cancers. Assay: immunoSEQ multiplex PCR; the TCRdb copy retains only in-frame clones and omits some. Found here are 25,000 to 40,000 clones, 75% to 95% of them singletons; the top ten hold under 5.5%. Sequences were derived from CD4+ or CD8+ T cells sorted from blood, sampled in a trial of the OX40 agonist ivuxolimab. These receptors were obtained from an adult with an advanced solid tumor such as melanoma, head and neck, liver or kidney cancer.

V and J are TRBV9 and TRBJ1-1; possible D gene TRBD1, 6 bases. Trimming took 4 bases from V and 7 from J, leaving 17 bases between them. The CDR3 has 14 amino acids. In germline, CDR1 is SGDLS, CDR2 YYNGEE. Written as DNA, the CDR3 is TGTGCCAGCAGCTACTTAGGACAGCAGGGTGAAGCTTTCTTT. It yields the protein CASSYLGQQGEAFF.

Only one count was recorded for this clone. The chain links TRBV14 to TRBJ1-2; no reliable D call. This CDR3 is built from 15 residues. Germline assignment: CDR1 SGHDN and CDR2 FVKESK. Trimming pared 1 base from V and 7 bases from J, leaving 16 bases between. The DNA of the CDR3 is TGTGCCAGCAGCCAAGTTGCCGGGGATCAGTTTGGCTACACCTTC. It codes for CASSQVAGDQFGYTF.

This clone occurred once. The rearrangement links TRBV28 to TRBJ2-7; D remains unclear. The CDR3 is 12 residues long. Deletions cut 6 bases from V and 0 bases from J, with 6 bases between. Germline CDR1 and CDR2: MDHEN and SYDVKM. In nucleotides, the CDR3 is TGTGCCAGCAGCGGTCTCTCCTACGAGCAGTACTTC. Translating it yields CASSGLSYEQYF. Variable domain in full (rest from reference TRBV28 and TRBJ2-7): DVKVTQSSRYLVKRTGEKVFLECVQDMDHENMFWYRQDPGLGLRLIYFSYDVKMKEKGDIPEGYSVSREKKERFSLILESASTNQTSMYLCASSGLSYEQYFGPGTRLTVT.

The chain has TRBV5-4 and TRBJ2-3; D is unresolved. Germline V gene sequence: CDR1 SGHNT, CDR2 YYREEE (reference sequence). Trimming removed 0 bases from V and 4 bases from J, with 3 bases in between. This CDR3 has 12 amino acids. The CDR3 here is CASSLGADTQYF. Written as DNA, the CDR3 is TGTGCCAGCAGCTTGGGGGCAGATACGCAGTATTTT.

The J gene is TRBJ2-5, the V gene TRBV7-9; TRBD1 matches 7 bases. V shed 5 bases and J 1 base; nucleotides not matched to a gene: 7. The CDR3 is made up of 15 amino acids. The germline V gene has CDR1 SEHNR and CDR2 FQNEAQ (reference sequence). CDR3 in DNA: TGTGCCAGCAGCCCCCGGGACAGCGCCCAAGAGACCCAGTACTTC. Amino acid sequence: CASSPRDSAQETQYF.

The chain combines TRBV5-4 with TRBJ2-3, with 8 nucleotides matching TRBD1. CDR1 is SGHNT and CDR2 is YYREEE in the germline V gene (reference sequence). The V and J ends lost 1 base and 4 bases, in that order; junction bases with no gene match: 5. CDR3 length: 15 amino acids. The CDR3 is CASSLWQGAADTQYF. The DNA of the CDR3 is TGTGCCAGCAGCTTGTGGCAGGGGGCGGCAGATACGCAGTATTTT.

V usage is TRBV11-3 and J usage is TRBJ1-5; perhaps TRBD1 as D (5 bases). V was pared by 8 bases and J by 3 bases, with 14 bases between. Germline V gene data show CDR1 as SGHNT and CDR2 as YENEEA. CDR3 length: 14 amino acids. This CDR3 is CASGGQGVNQPQHF. As DNA, the CDR3 is TGTGCCAGCGGAGGCCAGGGAGTCAATCAGCCCCAGCATTTT.

The V gene is TRBV2, the J gene TRBJ1-5, with TRBD1 matching over 7 bases. V trimming: 0 bases; J trimming: 3 bases; junction bases outside the gene matches: 8. The CDR3 is 17 amino acids. Germline lookup yields CDR1 SNHLY and CDR2 FYNNEI. CDR3 sequence (DNA): TGTGCCAGCAGTGAAGCGCTGGACAGGTATGACAATCAGCCCCAGCATTTT. Protein sequence: CASSEALDRYDNQPQHF.

The V gene is TRBV10-3, the J gene TRBJ1-1, with D unclear. This CDR3 comprises 12 residues. V shed 10 bases and J shed 4 bases, with 13 bases lying between them. CDR1 and CDR2 (germline): ENHRY, SYGVKD. The CDR3 here is CATKYSGTEAFF. Here the CDR3 DNA reads TGTGCCACAAAGTACTCGGGCACTGAAGCTTTCTTT.

The table lists this clone with a count of one. The chain employs TRBV6-1 and TRBJ1-1; D is undetermined. This CDR3 is built from 16 residues. V lost 1 base to trimming and J lost 0 bases, with 12 bases between them. In germline, CDR1 is MNHNS, CDR2 SASEGT. The CDR3: CASSEGVGFMNTEAFF. The DNA of the CDR3 is TGTGCCAGCAGTGAAGGGGTAGGTTTCATGAACACTGAAGCTTTCTTT.

V is TRBV5-1 and J is TRBJ2-1; no firm D call. The CDR3 length is 12 residues. In germline, CDR1 is SGHRS, CDR2 YFSETQ. The V gene lost 0 bases and the J gene lost 7 bases, with 5 bases spanning the gap. CDR3 protein: CASSLEYNEQFF. CDR3 DNA: TGCGCCAGCAGCTTGGAATATAATGAGCAGTTCTTC.

This chain's CDR3 is CASRDTGGTEAFF. The CDR3 coding sequence is TGTGCCAGCAGAGATACAGGGGGCACTGAAGCTTTCTTT. V gene TRBV6-5 combines with J gene TRBJ1-1, with 8 bases aligning to TRBD1. V was pared by 6 bases and J by 4 bases, with 4 bases of the junction left unmatched. Germline values: CDR1 MNHEY, CDR2 SVGAGI. The CDR3 spans 13 residues.

This rearrangement joins TRBV9 to TRBJ1-4; D uncertain. Germline V gives CDR1 SGDLS, CDR2 YYNGEE. V lost 0 bases, J lost 4 bases, and 10 bases lay in between. The CDR3 length is 15 residues. The CDR3 is CASSVGGGFNEKLFF. The CDR3 nucleotides are TGTGCCAGCAGCGTAGGGGGTGGTTTTAATGAAAAACTGTTTTTT.

The J gene is TRBJ2-7, the V gene TRBV6-5; weak D call: TRBD2 (5 bases). Germline-derived CDR1 and CDR2 are MNHEY and SVGAGI. The CDR3 runs to 15 residues. V shed 6 bases and J shed 2 bases, with 17 bases lying between them. The CDR3, as DNA: TGTGCCAGCAGCCCGGACTCCGGTGACGCCTACGAGCAGTACTTC. Its protein product is CASSPDSGDAYEQYF.

This clone was seen more than once but under ten times. The chain uses TRBV11-2 and TRBJ1-1; 7 bases match TRBD1. This CDR3 comprises 10 residues. Germline V gene data show CDR1 as SGHAT and CDR2 as FQNNGV. V shed 9 bases and J 6 bases; nucleotides not matched to a gene: 1. As DNA, the CDR3 is TGTGCCAGTCAGGGGGCTGAAGCTTTCTTT. Encoded protein: CASQGAEAFF. Full variable domain (outside the CDR3, taken from reference TRBV11-2 and TRBJ1-1): EAGVAQSPRYKIIEKRQSVAFWCNPISGHATLYWYQQILGQGPKLLIQFQNNGVVDDSQLPKDRFSAERLKGVDSTLKIQPAKLEDSAVYLCASQGAEAFFGQGTRLTVV.

The gene calls are TRBV6-5 and TRBJ2-3; no reliable D call. The germline V gene has CDR1 MNHEY and CDR2 SVGAGI. V was pared by 6 bases and J by 2 bases, with 9 bases between. CDR3 length equals 13 residues. This CDR3 is CASSPFHTDTQYF. The CDR3 bases are TGTGCCAGCAGCCCCTTCCACACAGATACGCAGTATTTT.

The CDR3 reads CASSFSLEGYYGYTF. The DNA for the CDR3 is TGTGCCAGCAGTTTCTCCCTGGAGGGGTACTATGGCTACACCTTC. This sequence joins TRBV27 and TRBJ1-2; D is possibly TRBD1 (5 bases). V shed 3 bases and J shed 3 bases, with 14 bases lying between them. This CDR3 is built from 15 residues. Germline CDR1 MNHEY, CDR2 SMNVEV (reference sequence).

The V gene is TRBV10-3, the J gene TRBJ2-1; the match to TRBD2 covers 7 bases. V shed 3 bases and J 6 bases; nucleotides not matched to a gene: 11. Germline CDR1 and CDR2: ENHRY and SYGVKD. There are 16 residues in the CDR3. In nucleotides, the CDR3 is TGTGCCATCAGTGACTCGGGCCGGGGGGTTGGCAATGAGCAGTTCTTC. Translated: CAISDSGRGVGNEQFF.

The CDR3 protein is CASRAVSAHYEQYF. The CDR3 coding sequence is TGTGCCAGCAGGGCCGTGTCAGCTCACTACGAGCAGTACTTC. The chain uses TRBV28 and TRBJ2-7; unclear D gene. This CDR3 comprises 14 residues. Germline V gene data show CDR1 as MDHEN and CDR2 as SYDVKM. Trimming shortened V by 6 bases and J by 3 bases, and 15 bases separated the two germline ends.

The J gene is TRBJ2-1, the V gene TRBV19; 10 positions match TRBD2. The CDR3 sequence is 15 residues long. J was trimmed by 3 bases and V by 4 bases; bases with no gene match: 3. Germline V CDR1 and CDR2: LNHDA, SQIVND (reference sequence). The CDR3 sequence is CASSTGLAHYNEQFF. Written as DNA, the CDR3 is TGTGCCAGTAGTACGGGACTAGCGCACTACAATGAGCAGTTCTTC.

The rearrangement links TRBV7-8 to TRBJ2-7; 8 bases line up with TRBD2. J gave up 2 bases and V 4 bases, and 7 bases lay outside the gene matches. This CDR3 comprises 15 residues. Germline V gene sequence: CDR1 SGHVS, CDR2 FQNEAQ. CDR3 nucleotide sequence: TGTGCCAGCAGCTACCAGGACGGGAGGGCCTACGAGCAGTACTTC. This codes for CASSYQDGRAYEQYF.

The chain couples TRBV7-9 to TRBJ1-1; D gene unclear. Trimming shortened V by 4 bases and J by 1 base, and 16 bases separated the two germline ends. Germline V CDR1 and CDR2: SEHNR, FQNEAQ (reference sequence). The CDR3 sequence is 16 residues long. CDR3 nucleotides: TGTGCCAGCAGCTCCCTGGTAGGGCGGGGGAACACTGAAGCTTTCTTT. Translating gives CASSSLVGRGNTEAFF.

The rearrangement links TRBV27 to TRBJ1-4, with D possibly matching TRBD1 (5 bases). Germline values: CDR1 MNHEY, CDR2 SMNVEV (reference sequence). V lost 4 bases to trimming and J lost 5 bases, with 11 bases between them. The CDR3 spans 14 residues. CDR3 protein: CASSYGTRNEKLFF. The CDR3 DNA follows: TGTGCCAGCAGTTATGGGACCCGAAATGAAAAACTGTTTTTT.

The rearrangement links TRBV5-5 to TRBJ2-7; D gene uncertain. The CDR3 consists of 12 residues. V lost 3 bases, J lost 3 bases, and 7 bases lay in between. From germline, CDR1 is SGHKS and CDR2 YYEKEE (reference sequence). The chain's CDR3 is CASSSENYEQYF. For the CDR3, the DNA is TGTGCCAGCAGCTCGGAGAACTACGAGCAGTACTTC. Based on the CDR3 plus reference TRBV5-5 and TRBJ2-7, the full variable domain is DAGVTQSPTHLIKTRGQQVTLRCSPISGHKSVSWYQQVLGQGPQFIFQYYEKEERGRGNFPDRFSARQFPNYSSELNVNALLLGDSALYLCASSSENYEQYFGPGTRLTVT.

The rearrangement joins TRBV5-6 to TRBJ2-1, with D possibly being TRBD2 (5 bases). The CDR3 loop spans 13 amino acids. CDR1 and CDR2 (germline): SGHDT, YYEEEE. V was cut by 0 bases and J by 5 bases, with 6 bases left in between. The CDR3 DNA reads as TGTGCCAGCAGCTTGGCCGGGAACAATGAGCAGTTCTTC. It encodes CASSLAGNNEQFF.

The chain joins TRBV4-1 to TRBJ1-2; TRBD1 is a possible D gene (6 bases). V gave up 1 base and J gave up 8 bases, with 14 bases separating them. Germline V gene sequence: CDR1 MGHRA, CDR2 YSYEKL. The length of the CDR3 is 14 residues. DNA of the CDR3: TGCGCCAGCAGCCAAGCAGGGGTTTTAGGGGGCTACACCTTC. Protein product: CASSQAGVLGGYTF.

The chain employs TRBV2 and TRBJ2-5; D remains unclear. Trimming took 0 bases from V and 6 from J, leaving 17 bases between them. In germline, CDR1 is SNHLY, CDR2 FYNNEI. This CDR3 has 16 amino acids. This chain's CDR3 is CASSEALRWAIKTQYF. CDR3 bases: TGTGCCAGCAGTGAAGCGCTTCGGTGGGCCATTAAGACCCAGTACTTC.

This clone was observed a single time. This sequence joins TRBV4-2 and TRBJ1-2; 7 bases align to TRBD1. V was pared by 2 bases and J by 3 bases, with 6 bases of the junction left unmatched. This CDR3 is 15 amino acids long. Germline CDR1 reads LGHNA; CDR2 reads YNFKEQ. The CDR3 loop is CASSQIGTDYYGYTF. CDR3 in DNA: TGTGCCAGCAGCCAAATTGGGACAGATTACTATGGCTACACCTTC.

A single count supports this clone. This sequence joins TRBV27 and TRBJ1-2; the D is unclear. CDR1 MNHEY and CDR2 SMNVEV come from the germline V gene (reference sequence). CDR3 length: 12 amino acids. With 3 bases removed from V and 3 bases from J, the gap between germline ends came to 5 bases. CDR3 nucleotides: TGTGCCAGCAGTTTCGAGGACTATGGCTACACCTTC. It translates to CASSFEDYGYTF.

V gene TRBV6-4 combines with J gene TRBJ2-3; TRBD2 agrees at 9 bases. The length of the CDR3 is 15 residues. Trimming took 5 bases from V and 2 from J; bases not matched to a gene: 5. Germline values: CDR1 MRHNA, CDR2 SNTAGT. CDR3 in amino acids: CASSLGTSNTDTQYF. The CDR3 bases are TGTGCCAGCAGTCTGGGGACTAGCAACACAGATACGCAGTATTTT.